The T cell receptor (beta chain) described here comes from a study of OX40 agonist ivuxolimab in advanced cancers. Broader study findings: Expanded clones were, on average, more numerous in CD8+ T cells than in CD4+.

The CDR3 runs to 13 residues. V lost 0 bases, J lost 0 bases, and 3 bases lay in between. Germline values: CDR1 GTSNPN, CDR2 SVGIG (reference sequence). Method: immunoSEQ multiplex PCR; TCRdb's copy keeps in-frame clones and lacks some. The data show around 100,000 clones, around 91% seen once. This clone has just one count. No antigen is known for it. Sequenced here: CD4+ or CD8+ T cells sorted from blood, sampled in a trial of the OX40 agonist ivuxolimab. The chain recombines TRBV30 with TRBJ1-5; D is unclear. This receptor was identified in an adult with an advanced solid tumor such as melanoma, head and neck, liver or kidney cancer. For the CDR3, the DNA is TGTGCCTGGAGTGTAGGTAGCAATCAGCCCCAGCATTTT. Translating it yields CAWSVGSNQPQHF.